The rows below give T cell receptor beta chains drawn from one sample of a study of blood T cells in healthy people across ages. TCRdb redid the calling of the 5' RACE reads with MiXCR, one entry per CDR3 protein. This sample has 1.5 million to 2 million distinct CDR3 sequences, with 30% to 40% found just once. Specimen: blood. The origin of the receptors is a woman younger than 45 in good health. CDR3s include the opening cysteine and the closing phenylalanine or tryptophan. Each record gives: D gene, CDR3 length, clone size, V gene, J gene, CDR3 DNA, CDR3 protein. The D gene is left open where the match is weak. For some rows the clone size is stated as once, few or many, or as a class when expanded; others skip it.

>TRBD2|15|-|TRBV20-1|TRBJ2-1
TGCAGTGCTACCCACTCTTTACGAAGCGGGATTGAGCAGTTCTTC
CSATHSLRSGIEQFF
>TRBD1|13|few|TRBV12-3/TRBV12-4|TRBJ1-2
TGTGCCAGCAACCTGGACAGGGAATATGGCTACACCTTC
CASNLDREYGYTF
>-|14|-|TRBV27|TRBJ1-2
TGTGCCAGCAGTTTATCAGGGGCCAGATATGGCTACACCTTC
CASSLSGARYGYTF
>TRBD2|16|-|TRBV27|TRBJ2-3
TGTGCCAGCAGTTTACGAGCGGGGGGGCTATGGGATACGCAGTATTTT
CASSLRAGGLWDTQYF
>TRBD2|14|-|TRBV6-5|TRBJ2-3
TGTGCCAGCGCCCGCCGACTAGCGGAAGATACGCAGTATTTT
CASARRLAEDTQYF
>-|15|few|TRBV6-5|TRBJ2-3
TGTGCCAGCAGTCCCTCCGTGGGTCTAACAGATACGCAGTATTTT
CASSPSVGLTDTQYF
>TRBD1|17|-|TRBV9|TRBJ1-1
TGTGCCAGCAGCGTAAATGGGAGGGGGCAGGGGAACACTGAAGCTTTCTTT
CASSVNGRGQGNTEAFF
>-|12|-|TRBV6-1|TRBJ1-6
TGTGCCAGCAGTGAAGCACCCTCACCCCTCCACTTT
CASSEAPSPLHF
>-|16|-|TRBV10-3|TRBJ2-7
TGTGCCATCAGTGGCCCGACTCCGGCGGGGCGGGACGAGCAGTACTTC
CAISGPTPAGRDEQYF
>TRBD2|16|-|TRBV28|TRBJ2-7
TGTGCCAGCAGTTGGCTGGGGGGGAAGTTCGAGGACGAGCAGTACTTC
CASSWLGGKFEDEQYF
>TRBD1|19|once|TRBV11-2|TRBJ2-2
TGTGCCAGCAGAATGTGGCAGGGGGCTCCGAGGGATGGATTCGGGGAGCTGTTTTTT
CASRMWQGAPRDGFGELFF
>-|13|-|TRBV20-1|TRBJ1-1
TGCAGTGCGGGTGGGATCATGAACACTGAAGCTTTCTTT
CSAGGIMNTEAFF
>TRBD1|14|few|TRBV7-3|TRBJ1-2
TGTGCCAGCAGCCGCGGACAGGGGGCGCATGGCTACACCTTC
CASSRGQGAHGYTF
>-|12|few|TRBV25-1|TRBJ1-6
TGTGCCAGCAGTTGGGTCAGCGGAACCCTCCACTTT
CASSWVSGTLHF
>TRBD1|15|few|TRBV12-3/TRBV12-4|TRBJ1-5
TGTGCCAGCAGTCTCCAGGGGGCTATGAATCAGCCCCAGCATTTT
CASSLQGAMNQPQHF
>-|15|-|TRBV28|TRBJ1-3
TGTGCCAGCAGCTCCCTAGGGGGTACTGGAAACACCATATATTTT
CASSSLGGTGNTIYF
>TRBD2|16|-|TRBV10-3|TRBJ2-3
TGTGCCATCCGAGGGAGTGGGCTAGCGGGCGCAGATACGCAGTATTTT
CAIRGSGLAGADTQYF
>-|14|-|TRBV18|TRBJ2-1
TGTGCCAGCTCGGACCGCACAGGCTACAATGAGCAGTTCTTC
CASSDRTGYNEQFF
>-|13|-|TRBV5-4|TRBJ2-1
TGTGCCAGCAGCTTCCCGGCCCACGGTGAGCAGTTCTTC
CASSFPAHGEQFF
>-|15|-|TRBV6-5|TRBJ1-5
TGTGCCAGCAGTCTACAGGGAAATGGCAATCAGCCCCAGCATTTT
CASSLQGNGNQPQHF
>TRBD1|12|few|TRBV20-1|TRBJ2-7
TGCAGTGGGGACAGGGGGGGCTACGAGCAGTACTTC
CSGDRGGYEQYF
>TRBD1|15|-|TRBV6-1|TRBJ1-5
TGTGCCAGCAGCGCGGGACAGGGAAACAATCAGCCCCAGCATTTT
CASSAGQGNNQPQHF
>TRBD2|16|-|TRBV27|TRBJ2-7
TGTGCCAGCAGTTTATTGGTTAGCGGGTTCCCCTACGAGCAGTACTTC
CASSLLVSGFPYEQYF
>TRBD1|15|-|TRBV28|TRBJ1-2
TGTGCCAGCAGTTTAGGGGGGGACAGCCACTATGGCTACACCTTC
CASSLGGDSHYGYTF
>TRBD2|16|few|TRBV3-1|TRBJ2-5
TGTGCCAGCAGCCCAACTCTCGGCGCGGGGGGGGAGACCCAGTACTTC
CASSPTLGAGGETQYF
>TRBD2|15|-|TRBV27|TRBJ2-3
TGTGCCCGCAGTGCGGGACTAGCGGTCACAGATACGCAGTATTTT
CARSAGLAVTDTQYF
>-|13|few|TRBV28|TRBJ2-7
TGTGCCAGCAGTTTTTTTGCTCTTTACGAGCAGTACTTC
CASSFFALYEQYF
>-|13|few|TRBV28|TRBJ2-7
TGTGCCAGCAGACCTAGCCCCCCCTACGAGCAGTACTTC
CASRPSPPYEQYF
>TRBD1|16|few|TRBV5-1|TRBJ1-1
TGCGCCAGCAGCTGGACGGACAGGGGTGGGGGCACTGAAGCTTTCTTT
CASSWTDRGGGTEAFF
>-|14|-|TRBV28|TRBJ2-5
TGTGCCAGCAGCTCCGGACAGAGGAAGGAGGCCCAGTACTTC
CASSSGQRKEAQYF
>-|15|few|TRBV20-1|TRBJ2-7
TGCAGTGCTACCATGGAAGCGGGCCGATCCTACGAGCAGTACTTC
CSATMEAGRSYEQYF
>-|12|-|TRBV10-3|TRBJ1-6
TGTGCCATCGGACGGAGTAATTCACCCCTCCACTTT
CAIGRSNSPLHF
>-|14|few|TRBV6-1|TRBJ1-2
TGTGCCAGCAGTGAAGCGAGTGTTGCCTATGGCTACACCTTC
CASSEASVAYGYTF
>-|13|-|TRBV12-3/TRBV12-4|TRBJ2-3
TGTGCCAGCAGTTTCGAGGGCACAGATGCGCAGTATTTT
CASSFEGTDAQYF
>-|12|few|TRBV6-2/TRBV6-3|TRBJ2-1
TGTGCCAGCAGTTACCCTAGCAATGAGCAGTTCTTC
CASSYPSNEQFF
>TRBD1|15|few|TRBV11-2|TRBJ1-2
TGTGCCAGCAGCAGTTATAGCGACAGGGTCTATGGCTACACCTTC
CASSSYSDRVYGYTF
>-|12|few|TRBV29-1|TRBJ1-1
TGCAGCGTTGACAAGGGCGGCACTGAAGCTTTCTTT
CSVDKGGTEAFF
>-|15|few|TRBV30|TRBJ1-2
TGTGCCTGGAGTTCCTTTTCGACAGGCCACTATGGCTACACCTTC
CAWSSFSTGHYGYTF
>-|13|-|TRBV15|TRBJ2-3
TGTGCCACCAACCGGGGGGCAGGAGATACGCAGTATTTT
CATNRGAGDTQYF
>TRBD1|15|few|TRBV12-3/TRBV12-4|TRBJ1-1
TGTGCCAGCAGCCAAATTACAGGGGGGAACACTGAAGCTTTCTTT
CASSQITGGNTEAFF
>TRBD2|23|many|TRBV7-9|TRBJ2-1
TGTGCCAGCAGCCCTCGGACTAGCGGGAGGGCCAATACTTTCCTAAGCTCCTACAATGAGCAGTTCTTC
CASSPRTSGRANTFLSSYNEQFF
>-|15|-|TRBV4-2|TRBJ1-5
TGTGCCAGCAGCCAAGATCAGGGAATCAATCAGCCCCAGCATTTT
CASSQDQGINQPQHF
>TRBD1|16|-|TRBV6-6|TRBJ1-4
TGTGCCAGCAGTCTCTCGAACAGGGGGCGGAATGAAAAACTGTTTTTT
CASSLSNRGRNEKLFF
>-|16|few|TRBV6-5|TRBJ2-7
TGTGCCAGCAGTTACTCCTCGCTCCAGGGCTCCTACGAGCAGTACTTC
CASSYSSLQGSYEQYF
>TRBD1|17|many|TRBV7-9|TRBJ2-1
TGTGCCAGCAGCTTAGCCGGGACAGGGGGCTCCTACAATGAGCAGTTCTTC
CASSLAGTGGSYNEQFF
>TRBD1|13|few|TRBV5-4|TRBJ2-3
TGTGCCAGCAGCATCCGACAGGGAGATACGCAGTATTTT
CASSIRQGDTQYF
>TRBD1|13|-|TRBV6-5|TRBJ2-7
TGTGCCAGTGGGACAGGCTATACCTACGAGCAGTACTTC
CASGTGYTYEQYF
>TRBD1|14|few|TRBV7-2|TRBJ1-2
TGTGCCAGCAGCCGGGGACAGTTTAACTATGGCTACACCTTC
CASSRGQFNYGYTF
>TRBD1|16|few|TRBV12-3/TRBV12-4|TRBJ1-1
TGTGCCAGCAGCACAGGGGGCTTTGAGGGGAACACTGAAGCTTTCTTT
CASSTGGFEGNTEAFF
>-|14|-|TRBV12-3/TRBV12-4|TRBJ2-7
TGTGCCAGCAGTTTCCGGGACCTTACCTACGAGCAGTACTTC
CASSFRDLTYEQYF
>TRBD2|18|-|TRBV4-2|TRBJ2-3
TGTGCCAGCAGCCAAGTCGGAGGACTAGCGGGACCAGGTGGTACGCAGTATTTT
CASSQVGGLAGPGGTQYF
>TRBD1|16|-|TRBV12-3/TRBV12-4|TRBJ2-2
TGTGCCAGCAGTTTAACCCAGGGGGCAGGCACCGGGGAGCTGTTTTTT
CASSLTQGAGTGELFF
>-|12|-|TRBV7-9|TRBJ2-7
TGTGCCAGCAGCTTAGTAGCTAACGAGCAGTACTTC
CASSLVANEQYF
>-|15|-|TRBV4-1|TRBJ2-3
TGCGCCAGCAGCACGGGGGCTCACCGAGCAGATACGCCGTATTTT
CASSTGAHRADTPYF
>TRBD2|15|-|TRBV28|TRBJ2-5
TGTGCCAGCAGTTTAGGGCGGGGGGTACCGGAGACCCAGTACTTC
CASSLGRGVPETQYF
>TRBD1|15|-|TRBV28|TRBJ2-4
TGTGCCAGCAGTTTAGATGGGACAGGGAGGGACATTCAGTACTTC
CASSLDGTGRDIQYF
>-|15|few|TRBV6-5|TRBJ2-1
TGTGCCAGCAGACAGGACGAGTTAGCTTACAATGAGCAGTTCTTC
CASRQDELAYNEQFF